The 22 T cell receptor beta chains given below trace back to one sample, sequenced in a study of post-analysis software for immune sequencing data. The TCR beta cDNA libraries carried unique molecular identifiers. TCRdb re-called the PCR reads through MiXCR, storing one row per CDR3 protein. The sample includes 450,000 to 650,000 distinct CDR3 sequences, roughly 46% of them seen just once. The study, taken as a whole, reports: Included in a set of five TRBV segments more frequent in patients than controls were TRBV5-6, TRBV5-1 and TRBV20-1.

For these receptors, no antigen is known. Input material: blood. Every receptor here comes from a girl aged 5 to 17 with multiple sclerosis.

The chain carries TRBV12-3 or TRBV12-4 and TRBJ2-7; no definite D call. V dropped 1 base and J dropped 5 bases, with 12 bases sitting between them. This CDR3 is 14 amino acids long. CDR3 loop: CASSLGFPADEQYF. For the CDR3, the DNA is TGTGCCAGCAGTTTAGGGTTCCCGGCCGACGAGCAGTACTTC.

In its sample, this clonotype was seen many times. This chain uses TRBV7-3 with TRBJ2-5; TRBD1 might be the D (6 bases). V shed 5 bases and J shed 5 bases, with 12 bases lying between them. CDR3 length equals 13 residues. Germline CDR1 SGHTA, CDR2 FQGTGA. CDR3 residues: CASSPGQRETQYF. CDR3 nucleotides: TGTGCCAGCAGCCCTGGACAGCGGGAGACCCAGTACTTC.

The chain carries TRBV27 and TRBJ1-4; 8 positions match TRBD1. V dropped 2 bases and J dropped 0; count of bases not matched to a gene: 8. The germline V gene has CDR1 MNHEY and CDR2 SMNVEV (reference sequence). This CDR3 has 18 residues. CDR3 sequence reads: CASSLGPGTGATNEKLFF. For the CDR3, the DNA is TGTGCCAGCAGTTTAGGTCCCGGGACAGGCGCAACTAATGAAAAACTGTTTTTT.

The rearrangement joins TRBV10-3 to TRBJ2-7; D might be TRBD1 (6 bases). Germline CDR1 ENHRY, CDR2 SYGVKD. Trimming removed 2 bases at V and 4 bases at J, with 15 bases between. The CDR3 is 15 amino acids. The CDR3 is CAISEPMTGAYEQYF. CDR3 sequence (DNA): TGTGCCATCAGTGAGCCGATGACAGGCGCTTACGAGCAGTACTTC.

The chain has TRBV10-3 and TRBJ1-1; D gene unclear. Germline CDR1 reads ENHRY; CDR2 reads SYGVKD. V lost 6 bases, J lost 4 bases, and 15 bases lay in between. The CDR3 runs to 14 residues. CDR3 nucleotides: TGTGCCATCAGCGAGGACTTAGGGCTCACTGAAGCTTTCTTT. Translating gives CAISEDLGLTEAFF.

The J gene is TRBJ2-7, the V gene TRBV7-2; 10 positions match TRBD1. Losses at the gene ends were 4 bases for V and 10 bases for J; bases not matched to a gene: 7. CDR3 length equals 13 residues. Germline V gene lookup returns CDR1 SGHTA and CDR2 FQGNSA. CDR3 DNA: TGTGCCAGCAGCTCCACCGGGACAGGGGCACAGTACTTC. Its protein is CASSSTGTGAQYF.

This clonotype appeared a few times. The J gene is TRBJ2-5, the V gene TRBV4-1, with D unresolved. There are 13 residues in the CDR3. The V end lost 7 bases, the J end lost 0 bases, and 9 bases lay between the germline ends. Germline V gene data show CDR1 as MGHRA and CDR2 as YSYEKL. CDR3 bases: TGCGCCAGCAAACAGCCTGACCAAGAGACCCAGTACTTC. Amino acids: CASKQPDQETQYF.

The gene calls are TRBV7-9 and TRBJ2-1, with 10 bases aligning to TRBD2. Losses at the gene ends were 4 bases for V and 7 bases for J; bases not matched to a gene: 19. This CDR3 contains 19 residues. Germline V gene data show CDR1 as SEHNR and CDR2 as FQNEAQ (reference sequence). CDR3 region: CASSSLTSGSTGLGNEQFF. In nucleotides, the CDR3 is TGTGCCAGCAGCTCTTTGACTAGCGGGTCTACCGGTTTGGGGAATGAGCAGTTCTTC.

This clonotype was counted a few times. The rearrangement uses TRBV27 and TRBJ2-7, with a weak D call TRBD2 (6 bases). The germline gives CDR1 MNHEY, CDR2 SMNVEV (reference sequence). The CDR3 sequence is 14 residues long. V was pared by 3 bases and J by 6 bases, with 15 bases between. CDR3 protein: CASSFGSSAVEQYF. The CDR3 bases are TGTGCCAGCAGTTTCGGTTCTAGCGCGGTCGAGCAGTACTTC.

The V call is TRBV2, the J call TRBJ2-3; maybe TRBD2 (5 bases). This CDR3 is 14 amino acids long. Germline CDR1 reads SNHLY; CDR2 reads FYNNEI. The V end lost 10 bases, the J end lost 5 bases, and 19 bases lay between the germline ends. The DNA for the CDR3 is TGTGCCAAACGACCCAGAGGGCGCGGAGATACGCAGTATTTT. Translation: CAKRPRGRGDTQYF.

This clonotype was recorded a few times. The rearrangement joins TRBV29-1 to TRBJ2-7; TRBD1 matches at 9 bases. Germline CDR1 SQVTM, CDR2 ANQGSEA. The ends lost 6 bases at V and 3 bases at J; junction bases unmatched: 6. The length of the CDR3 is 13 residues. The CDR3 DNA follows: TGCAGCGTGAACTCGGGACAGGGCTACGAGCAGTACTTC. Its translation: CSVNSGQGYEQYF.

There are a few counts of this clonotype. CDR3 residues: CASRPTAFQETQYF. The DNA of the CDR3 is TGTGCCAGCAGACCTACAGCCTTCCAAGAGACCCAGTACTTC. The chain has TRBV7-9 and TRBJ2-5; D gene unclear. The V end was cut by 6 bases, the J end by 1 base, with 12 bases between. The CDR3 totals 14 residues. Per the germline V gene, CDR1 is SEHNR and CDR2 is FQNEAQ (reference sequence).

This clonotype came up a few times. J is TRBJ1-5 and V is TRBV29-1, with 7 bases matching TRBD1. The CDR3 length is 12 residues. J lost 4 bases, V lost 6 bases, and 3 bases had no gene match. Germline CDR1 is SQVTM and CDR2 is ANQGSEA. CDR3 in DNA: TGCAGCGTAGGCAGGGGGAATCAGCCCCAGCATTTT. This sequence encodes CSVGRGNQPQHF.

This chain joins TRBV7-2 and TRBJ2-5, with D perhaps being TRBD1 or TRBD2 (6 bases each). The J call may be faulty, since TRBJ2-7 better matches the DNA end. The germline V gene encodes CDR1 SGHTA and CDR2 FQGNSA. The CDR3 is 14 amino acids. In DNA, the CDR3 is TGTGCCAGCAGCTCAGGTCCAGGGGAGGACGAGCAGTACTTC. Its translation is CASSSGPGEDEQYF.

The chain joins TRBV5-1 to TRBJ2-7; TRBD1 or TRBD2 may be the D gene (5 bases each). Germline assignment: CDR1 SGHRS and CDR2 YFSETQ. Deletions cut 7 bases from V and 3 bases from J, with 23 bases between. This CDR3 region has 16 residues. In nucleotides, the CDR3 is TGCGCCAGCTCTAACGTGGGGGTTTCAGTTGGCTACGAGCAGTACTTC. This gives the protein CASSNVGVSVGYEQYF.

This chain links TRBV12-3 or TRBV12-4 with TRBJ1-5; D unclear. The CDR3 has 13 residues. V shed 4 bases and J shed 7 bases, with 11 bases lying between them. CDR3 region: CASSSGERQPQHF. CDR3 nucleotide sequence: TGTGCCAGCAGTTCCGGGGAGCGGCAGCCCCAGCATTTT.

The chain carries TRBV12-3 or TRBV12-4 and TRBJ1-1; no definite D call. V was pared by 3 bases and J by 3 bases, with 8 bases between. CDR3 length equals 13 residues. The DNA for the CDR3 is TGTGCCAGCAGTTTTCCGGGGTACACTGAAGCTTTCTTT. It encodes CASSFPGYTEAFF.

This clonotype has a count of ten or more. The rearrangement joins TRBV5-1 to TRBJ2-1; TRBD2 matches 12 bases. J gave up 2 bases and V 5 bases, and 5 bases lay outside the gene matches. The CDR3 totals 16 residues. Germline CDR1 SGHRS, CDR2 YFSETQ. CDR3 protein: CASSSSGGGAYNEQFF. In nucleotides, the CDR3 is TGCGCCAGCAGTTCTAGCGGGGGGGGAGCCTACAATGAGCAGTTCTTC.

There are a few counts of this clonotype. The chain employs TRBV4-1 and TRBJ1-6, with D perhaps TRBD1 (6 bases). V was clipped by 4 bases and J by 0 bases, with 16 bases between them. Germline V gives CDR1 MGHRA, CDR2 YSYEKL. The CDR3 runs to 18 residues. The CDR3 here is CASSLRDTPSSYNSPLHF. The CDR3 DNA follows: TGCGCCAGCAGCCTCCGGGACACCCCGAGCTCCTATAATTCACCCCTCCACTTT.

The CDR3 is CASSWDLAKNIQYF. In nucleotides, the CDR3 is TGTGCCAGCAGTTGGGACCTAGCCAAAAACATTCAGTACTTC. The rearrangement joins TRBV28 to TRBJ2-4; D may be TRBD1 or TRBD2 (5 bases each). V was shortened by 4 bases and J by 0 bases, with 7 bases between the two germline ends. The CDR3 extends over 14 amino acids. The germline V gene encodes CDR1 MDHEN and CDR2 SYDVKM.

This clonotype was observed a handful of times. This chain joins TRBV20-1 and TRBJ2-1; a possible D gene is TRBD2 (5 bases). Trimming cost V 2 bases and J 7 bases, with 15 bases left between them. Per germline, CDR1 DFQATT and CDR2 SNEGSKA (reference sequence). The CDR3 is made up of 14 amino acids. CDR3 amino acids: CSARSPVGGNEQFF. The DNA of the CDR3 is TGCAGTGCTAGATCCCCGGTAGGAGGTAATGAGCAGTTCTTC.

The V call is TRBV12-3 or TRBV12-4, the J call TRBJ2-3; D remains unclear. Trimming removed 3 bases at V and 13 bases at J, with 11 bases between. The CDR3 totals 11 residues. The CDR3 sequence is CASSLADAEYF. CDR3 DNA sequence: TGTGCCAGCAGTTTGGCAGATGCGGAGTATTTT.